A single sample is the source of the 27 T cell receptor beta chains below, sequenced in a study of T cells after yellow fever vaccination. A single record per CDR3 protein comes from TCRdb applying MiXCR to the 5' RACE reads. The sample lists 25,000 to 40,000 distinct CDR3 sequences; about 6.6% were seen once. The source was PBMCs, either bulk or a sorted T-cell subset (CD4+, CD8+, memory, or dextramer-sorted; not recorded which), collected on the day of the first yellow fever vaccination. These receptors came from a man aged 18 to 29 who received the YFV17D yellow fever vaccine.

This clonotype was counted at least ten times. In nucleotides, the CDR3 is TGTGCCAGCAGTGCATACAGGGACGGCGGAAACACCATATATTTT. This encodes CASSAYRDGGNTIYF. The chain links TRBV3-1 to TRBJ1-3, with a weak D call TRBD1 (6 bases). The CDR3 runs 15 residues. From germline, CDR1 is LGHDT and CDR2 YNNKEL (reference sequence). V dropped 6 bases and J dropped 4 bases, with 16 bases sitting between them.

Ten or more counts support this clonotype. The rearrangement uses TRBV6-2 or TRBV6-3 and TRBJ2-3, with 8 bases lining up with TRBD2. V was pared by 4 bases and J by 10 bases, with 4 bases of the junction left unmatched. Germline loops: CDR1 MNHEY, CDR2 SVGEGT. CDR3 length equals 12 residues. The DNA for the CDR3 is TGTGCCAGCAGTTCCAGCGGGGGCCCGCAGTATTTT. Protein product: CASSSSGGPQYF.

There are many counts of this clonotype. The CDR3 nucleotides are TGCGCCAGCAGCTTGAAACTAGCGGGGGGTGGAGATACGCAGTATTTT. It encodes CASSLKLAGGGDTQYF. The chain employs TRBV5-1 and TRBJ2-3; 12 bases are shared with TRBD2. The CDR3 extends over 16 amino acids. The ends lost 1 base at V and 5 bases at J; junction bases unmatched: 5. Germline assignment: CDR1 SGHRS and CDR2 YFSETQ.

This clonotype came up many times. The chain employs TRBV20-1 and TRBJ2-5; 8 nucleotides match TRBD1. This CDR3 comprises 13 residues. The ends lost 0 bases at V and 6 bases at J; junction bases unmatched: 3. The germline V gene encodes CDR1 DFQATT and CDR2 SNEGSKA (reference sequence). In DNA, the CDR3 is TGCAGTGCTAGAGAAAGGACAGGGAAGACCCAGTACTTC. As protein: CSARERTGKTQYF.

This clonotype was picked up many times. The rearrangement uses TRBV24-1 and TRBJ1-2, with D hard to call. The germline V gene encodes CDR1 KGHDR and CDR2 SFDVKD. CDR3 length equals 11 residues. Trimming left V 4 bases short and J 4 bases short, with 3 bases between. The CDR3 loop is CATSDVYGYTF. Here the CDR3 DNA reads TGTGCCACCAGTGACGTCTATGGCTACACCTTC.

A word on this clonotype: Its ends do not fully match the called genes, so a read error is possible. The J gene is TRBJ2-2, the V gene TRBV6-2 or TRBV6-3; D not certain. CDR1 is MNHEY, CDR2 SVGEGT, per germline. CDR3 length: 16 residues. CDR3 sequence: CASSPQWGWGTGQLFF. CDR3 coding DNA: TGTGCCAGCAGCCCGCAGTGGGGTTGGGGTACCGGGCAGCTGTTTTTT.

This clonotype was recorded at least ten times. The rearrangement links TRBV18 to TRBJ2-3; 8 nucleotides align to TRBD2. The CDR3 extends over 13 amino acids. Looked up from germline, CDR1 is KGHSH and CDR2 is LQKENI. Germline trimming cut 6 bases from V and 6 bases from J; bases unmatched to any gene: 5. The CDR3 here is CASSSGGADTQYF. CDR3 DNA sequence: TGTGCCAGCTCGTCCGGGGGGGCCGATACGCAGTATTTT.

There are many counts of this clonotype. CDR3 in amino acids: CASSSPKGHTGELFF. CDR3 nucleotides: TGTGCCAGCAGCTCCCCGAAGGGACACACCGGGGAGCTGTTTTTT. The rearrangement uses TRBV7-2 and TRBJ2-2, with D possibly being TRBD1 or TRBD2 (5 bases each). The V gene's germline CDR1 is SGHTA and CDR2 FQGNSA. There are 15 residues in the CDR3. Trimming stripped 4 bases from V and 3 bases from J, with 12 bases between. The full variable domain, in which reference TRBV7-2 and TRBJ2-2 provide the parts outside the CDR3, is GAGVSQSPSNKVTEKGKDVELRCDPISGHTALYWYRQSLGQGLEFLIYFQGNSAPDKSGLPSDRFSAERTGGSVSTLTIQRTQQEDSAVYLCASSSPKGHTGELFFGEGSRLTVL.

The sample holds many counts of this clonotype. V is TRBV7-3 and J is TRBJ2-5; 9 bases fit TRBD2. Germline CDR1 is SGHTA and CDR2 is FQGTGA. Trimming cost V 8 bases and J 4 bases; bases outside gene matches: 11. The CDR3 covers 15 residues. CDR3 DNA: TGTGCCAGCGCTACGGGGCGGGGGGGCCGAGAGACCCAGTACTTC. Its protein product is CASATGRGGRETQYF.

This clonotype was counted at least ten times. Written as DNA, the CDR3 is TGTGCCAGCAGCGTAGGGGGCAGCCCTAATTCACCCCTCCACTTT. Its translation: CASSVGGSPNSPLHF. The chain employs TRBV9 and TRBJ1-6, with D maybe TRBD1 (5 bases). The germline CDR1 and CDR2 sequences are SGDLS and YYNGEE. The CDR3 contains 15 residues. Trimming cost V 0 bases and J 6 bases, with 10 bases left between them.

This clonotype was seen ten or more times. The V and J genes are TRBV7-9 and TRBJ2-5; tentative D call: TRBD1 (5 bases). Germline lookup yields CDR1 SEHNR and CDR2 FQNEAQ (reference sequence). The CDR3 runs to 15 residues. V lost 2 bases and J lost 3, with 13 bases in between. The CDR3 nucleotides are TGTGCCAGCAGCTTACGTCACAGGTGGGAAGAGACCCAGTACTTC. Amino acid sequence: CASSLRHRWEETQYF. The full variable domain, in which reference TRBV7-9 and TRBJ2-5 provide the parts outside the CDR3, is DTGVSQNPRHKITKRGQNVTFRCDPISEHNRLYWYRQTLGQGPEFLTYFQNEAQLEKSRLLSDRFSAERPKGSFSTLEIQRTEQGDSAMYLCASSLRHRWEETQYFGPGTRLLVL.

This clonotype was observed at least ten times. The chain's CDR3 is CASSQTDRVGEQFF. DNA for the CDR3: TGTGCCAGCAGCCAAACCGACAGGGTGGGGGAGCAGTTCTTC. This chain joins TRBV4-2 and TRBJ2-1; 7 positions match TRBD1. CDR1 and CDR2 from the germline V gene are LGHNA and YNFKEQ. V dropped 2 bases and J dropped 10; count of bases not matched to a gene: 8. CDR3 length: 14 residues.

The V gene is TRBV18, the J gene TRBJ1-6; D possibly corresponds to TRBD1 (5 bases). CDR1 and CDR2 from the germline V gene are KGHSH and LQKENI. The CDR3 consists of 15 residues. V was clipped by 6 bases and J by 4 bases, with 13 bases between them. CDR3 nucleotides: TGTGCCAGCTCCGCGGGGACCAAATATAATTCACCCCTCCACTTT. It codes for CASSAGTKYNSPLHF. The full variable domain, completed using reference TRBV18 and TRBJ1-6, is NAGVMQNPRHLVRRRGQEARLRCSPMKGHSHVYWYRQLPEEGLKFMVYLQKENIIDESGMPKERFSAEFPKEGPSILRIQQVVRGDSAAYFCASSAGTKYNSPLHFGNGTRLTVT.

The CDR3 bases are TGTGCCAGCAGCTTGAACCCTAGCGGGGGGGCCGGTGAGCAGTACTTC. This gives the protein CASSLNPSGGAGEQYF. The rearrangement links TRBV11-2 to TRBJ2-7; 12 positions agree with TRBD2. There are 16 residues in the CDR3. V lost 3 bases and J lost 7; bases outside the gene matches: 10. Germline V gene data show CDR1 as SGHAT and CDR2 as FQNNGV. Supplemented by reference TRBV11-2 and TRBJ2-7, the full variable domain reads EAGVAQSPRYKIIEKRQSVAFWCNPISGHATLYWYQQILGQGPKLLIQFQNNGVVDDSQLPKDRFSAERLKGVDSTLKIQPAKLEDSAVYLCASSLNPSGGAGEQYFGPGTRLTVT.

This clonotype has at least ten counts. The chain is built from TRBV20-1 and TRBJ2-7; 7 bases are shared with TRBD2. CDR1 is DFQATT, CDR2 SNEGSKA, per germline (reference sequence). With V trimmed by 1 base and J by 2 bases, 8 bases remained unmatched. This CDR3 is 15 amino acids long. CDR3 in DNA: TGCAGTGCTAGAGCTGCGGAGGGAGGGGCCTACGAGCAGTACTTC. Its translation is CSARAAEGGAYEQYF.

This clonotype was picked up many times. V is TRBV2 and J is TRBJ2-1; TRBD2 agrees at 10 bases. From germline, CDR1 is SNHLY and CDR2 FYNNEI. This CDR3 comprises 15 residues. The junction had 12 bases not matched to a gene; V was cut back by 6 bases and J by 10 bases. CDR3 protein: CASRASSGGLLEQFF. For the CDR3, the DNA is TGTGCCAGCAGGGCGTCTAGCGGGGGTCTGTTGGAGCAGTTCTTC. Complete variable domain (other parts from reference TRBV2 and TRBJ2-1): EPEVTQTPSHQVTQMGQEVILRCVPISNHLYFYWYRQILGQKVEFLVSFYNNEISEKSEIFDDQFSVERPDGSNFTLKIRSTKLEDSAMYFCASRASSGGLLEQFFGPGTRLTVL.

This chain uses TRBV5-4 with TRBJ2-5, with D perhaps assigned TRBD1 or TRBD2 (6 bases each). This CDR3 is 16 amino acids long. The germline gives CDR1 SGHNT, CDR2 YYREEE (reference sequence). V was shortened by 4 bases and J by 4 bases, with 20 bases between the two germline ends. Here the CDR3 reads CASSPIQGTSGETQYF. CDR3 coding DNA: TGTGCCAGCAGCCCCATTCAGGGGACTTCGGGAGAGACCCAGTACTTC.

Concerning this clonotype itself: This sequence may be a read error, since a much larger clone differs from it by one base. The chain links TRBV18 to TRBJ2-3; D unresolved. The CDR3 is 11 residues long. Germline CDR1 is KGHSH and CDR2 is LQKENI. This CDR3 is CASSPERTHYF. CDR3 nucleotide sequence: TGTGCCAGCTCACCAGAACGTACGCATTATTTT.

This clonotype was detected many times. The rearrangement links TRBV4-3 to TRBJ1-3; the D gene is possibly TRBD1 (5 bases). CDR3 length: 15 amino acids. V was pared by 0 bases and J by 3 bases, with 9 bases between. Germline V lookup: CDR1 LGHNA, CDR2 YSLEER. The CDR3: CASSQDGADGNTIYF. CDR3 nucleotides: TGCGCCAGCAGCCAAGATGGGGCGGATGGAAACACCATATATTTT.

A few counts support this clonotype. The chain recombines TRBV18 with TRBJ1-1, with 8 bases lining up with TRBD1. CDR3 length equals 13 residues. The germline CDR1 and CDR2 sequences are KGHSH and LQKENI. V gave up 2 bases and J gave up 7 bases; unmatched junction bases: 3. The CDR3 DNA sequence: TGTGCCAGCTCACCATCAGGGGGCGATGAAGCTTTCTTT. Translation: CASSPSGGDEAFF.

This clonotype turned up a few times. In DNA, the CDR3 is TGTGCCAGCTCACCAGGACGGGTCCAAGAGACCCAGTACTTC. Translated, it gives CASSPGRVQETQYF. The chain has TRBV18 and TRBJ2-5; D ambiguous. The germline gives CDR1 KGHSH, CDR2 LQKENI. Trimming pared 2 bases from V and 1 base from J, leaving 8 bases between. The CDR3 runs to 14 residues.

This clonotype has more than one count but fewer than ten. This chain joins TRBV4-2 and TRBJ1-4; possible D gene TRBD1, 6 bases. In germline, CDR1 is LGHNA, CDR2 YNFKEQ. The CDR3 extends over 16 amino acids. With 0 bases removed from V and 7 bases from J, the gap between germline ends came to 15 bases. CDR3 residues: CASSQDLGRGGEKLFF. In nucleotides, the CDR3 is TGTGCCAGCAGCCAAGATTTGGGCAGGGGTGGTGAAAAACTGTTTTTT.

This clonotype showed up many times. The chain links TRBV6-1 to TRBJ2-7; 10 bases match TRBD2. The CDR3 contains 14 residues. V shed 10 bases, J shed 4 bases, and the junction held 10 bases outside the gene matches. CDR1 is MNHNS and CDR2 is SASEGT in the germline V gene. CDR3 protein: CATAKLAGEYEQYF. CDR3 DNA sequence: TGTGCCACCGCAAAGCTAGCGGGGGAATACGAGCAGTACTTC.

In this sample, this clonotype turned up many times. The chain has TRBV7-2 and TRBJ1-3; TRBD1 might be the D (5 bases). This CDR3 spans 16 amino acids. The V end was cut by 5 bases, the J end by 0 bases, with 14 bases between. Looked up from germline, CDR1 is SGHTA and CDR2 is FQGNSA. CDR3 in amino acids: CASSPGTAISGNTIYF. The CDR3 region has the DNA TGTGCCAGCAGCCCTGGGACGGCGATCTCTGGAAACACCATATATTTT.

The sample holds many counts of this clonotype. The rearrangement links TRBV5-1 to TRBJ2-5; D not resolved. V lost 4 bases and J lost 1, with 14 bases in between. The CDR3 spans 15 residues. Germline-derived CDR1 and CDR2 are SGHRS and YFSETQ. CDR3 residues: CASSPQGRVQETQYF. The DNA for the CDR3 is TGCGCCAGCAGCCCGCAAGGTCGGGTCCAAGAGACCCAGTACTTC. Full variable domain (remainder filled in from reference TRBV5-1 and TRBJ2-5): KAGVTQTPRYLIKTRGQQVTLSCSPISGHRSVSWYQQTPGQGLQFLFEYFSETQRNKGNFPGRFSGRQFSNSRSEMNVSTLELGDSALYLCASSPQGRVQETQYFGPGTRLLVL.

The table lists this clonotype with a few counts. V gene TRBV7-3 combines with J gene TRBJ2-1; D gene ambiguous. Germline loops: CDR1 SGHTA, CDR2 FQGTGA. This CDR3 is built from 12 residues. V shed 5 bases and J shed 8 bases, with 10 bases lying between them. DNA for the CDR3: TGTGCCAGCAGCCCCGGCGGCTATGAGCAGTTCTTC. Protein sequence: CASSPGGYEQFF.

This clonotype has at least ten counts. The V gene is TRBV28, the J gene TRBJ2-7; TRBD2 might be the D (5 bases). CDR1 is MDHEN and CDR2 is SYDVKM in the germline V gene. The CDR3 is 13 residues long. The V end was cut by 5 bases, the J end by 7 bases, with 15 bases between. CDR3 nucleotides: TGTGCCAGCAGTCTACTACCATCGGGGGAGCAGTACGTC. The encoded protein is CASSLLPSGEQYV.